Following are 25 T cell receptor beta chains from one sample sequenced in a study of cytomegalovirus exposure and HLA in healthy donors. Vbeta (60) and Jbeta (13) primers were used in the PCR. The protocol was immunoSEQ multiplex PCR, while the TCRdb copy is restricted to in-frame clones and leaves out a portion. The data show roughly 150,000 clones, about 80% seen once. The specimen was PBMCs. Every receptor here comes from a woman aged 40 to 50 in good health and CMV-seronegative.

This clone showed up just a few times. Other DNA sequences from this sample encode an identical CDR3 as well. The chain uses TRBV18 and TRBJ1-2; no firm D call. The CDR3 loop spans 13 amino acids. V was shortened by 0 bases and J by 6 bases, with 8 bases between the two germline ends. The germline gives CDR1 KGHSH, CDR2 LQKENI. The CDR3: CASSPPPRDGYTF. The CDR3 DNA sequence: TGTGCCAGCTCACCACCGCCGAGGGATGGCTACACCTTC.

The chain joins TRBV6-5 to TRBJ2-7; D not resolved. Looked up from germline, CDR1 is MNHEY and CDR2 is SVGAGI. V lost 6 bases and J 8 bases, leaving 17 bases between the germline ends. The CDR3 runs 13 residues. The CDR3 region is CASRRIENRQQYF. The CDR3 region has the DNA TGTGCCAGCAGGCGAATCGAGAACCGTCAGCAGTACTTC.

CDR3 sequence reads: CASSLTTNALDNEQFF. The CDR3 bases are TGTGCCAGCAGCTTAACAACTAACGCCCTCGACAATGAGCAGTTCTTC. V usage is TRBV7-3 and J usage is TRBJ2-1, with no clear D. The CDR3 runs to 16 residues. V gave up 0 bases and J gave up 5 bases, with 14 bases separating them. CDR1 is SGHTA, CDR2 FQGTGA, per germline.

Remarks on this clone: Other nucleotide sequences in the sample specify the same CDR3. This chain uses TRBV5-4 with TRBJ1-2; D unresolved. V lost 2 bases to trimming and J lost 5 bases, with 7 bases between them. This CDR3 contains 12 residues. Germline loops: CDR1 SGHNT, CDR2 YYREEE (reference sequence). CDR3 loop: CASSLPGYGYTF. CDR3 nucleotide sequence: TGTGCCAGCAGCTTACCCGGGTATGGCTACACCTTC.

This clone was counted only a few times. V and J are TRBV28 and TRBJ2-5; a weak D match, TRBD1 (7 bases). From germline, CDR1 is MDHEN and CDR2 SYDVKM. This CDR3 is built from 14 residues. V lost 4 bases, J lost 5 bases, and 14 bases lay in between. The CDR3 region is CASSSQGGRETQYF. In DNA, the CDR3 is TGTGCCAGCAGTTCCCAGGGGGGCCGGGAGACCCAGTACTTC.

This sequence joins TRBV15 and TRBJ2-3; 10 bases are a match to TRBD1. The V gene end was trimmed by 0 bases and the J gene end by 6 bases; junction bases not matched to a gene: 6. The CDR3 is made up of 16 amino acids. Germline CDR1 reads LNHNV; CDR2 reads YYDKDF (reference sequence). The CDR3 loop is CATSRERTGGTDTQYF. The CDR3 DNA sequence: TGTGCCACCAGCAGAGAGCGGACAGGGGGAACGGATACGCAGTATTTT.

On this clone: Sequence at one end of the junction differs from germline and may be a read error. This specimen includes other DNA sequences encoding the same CDR3. The chain uses TRBV11-2 and TRBJ2-3, with D maybe TRBD2 (5 bases). Germline V gene data show CDR1 as SGHAT and CDR2 as FQNNGV. The CDR3 totals 16 residues. CDR3 in amino acids: CASSLGRGSGTDTQYF. The CDR3 DNA reads TGTGCCAGCAGCTTAGGTCGGGGATCGGGCACAGATACACAGTATTTT.

This clone occurred a few times. The chain couples TRBV21-1 to TRBJ1-2; TRBD1 is taken as the D call from the table, unchecked against the DNA. TRBV21-1 is tagged as a pseudogene. The CDR3 totals 14 residues. CDR3 in DNA: TGTGCCAGCAGCAAAGGAGGGACAGACTATGGCTACACCTTC. As protein: CASSKGGTDYGYTF.

J is TRBJ1-2 and V is TRBV7-2; no clear D. The CDR3 spans 14 residues. The V end was cut by 5 bases, the J end by 2 bases, with 12 bases between. Germline V lookup: CDR1 SGHTA, CDR2 FQGNSA. Written as DNA, the CDR3 is TGTGCCAGCAGCCGAACGACGGAGAACTATGGCTACACCTTC. Amino acids: CASSRTTENYGYTF.

As concerns this clone: The CDR3 does not close with the conserved phenylalanine or tryptophan, likely indicating a read error. The rearrangement joins TRBV4-2 to TRBJ2-7; possibly TRBD2 for D (6 bases). The CDR3 runs to 16 residues. Germline values: CDR1 LGHNA, CDR2 YNFKEQ. V was cut by 0 bases and J by 2 bases, with 14 bases left in between. CDR3 DNA sequence: TGTGCCAGCAGCCAAGATAGTTCAGGGACTCCCTACGAGCAGTACCTC. Encoded protein: CASSQDSSGTPYEQYL.

The table lists this clone with a few counts. The V call is TRBV7-8, the J call TRBJ2-3, with 8 bases aligning to TRBD2. This CDR3 has 17 amino acids. The germline CDR1 and CDR2 sequences are SGHVS and FQNEAQ. The V and J ends lost 6 bases and 4 bases, in that order; junction bases with no gene match: 15. CDR3 nucleotides: TGTGCCAGCAGTTCCGAGTTTAGCGGGATCAAGGCAGATACGCAGTATTTT. Translated, it gives CASSSEFSGIKADTQYF.

This clone was counted once. J is TRBJ2-3 and V is TRBV6-5, with unresolved D. The CDR3 runs 11 residues. CDR1 and CDR2 (germline): MNHEY, SVGAGI. V was shortened by 7 bases and J by 4 bases, with 6 bases between the two germline ends. Here the CDR3 reads CASISADTQYF. The CDR3, as DNA: TGTGCCAGCATCAGCGCAGATACGCAGTATTTT.

This clone was found once. The chain recombines TRBV11-2 with TRBJ1-4; possible D gene TRBD1, 6 bases. The V gene lost 1 base and the J gene lost 2 bases, with 14 bases spanning the gap. CDR3 length: 17 residues. Looked up from germline, CDR1 is SGHAT and CDR2 is FQNNGV. The CDR3 loop reads CASSLVSQGRTNEKLFF. CDR3 DNA sequence: TGTGCCAGCAGCTTAGTTTCACAGGGACGCACTAATGAAAAACTGTTTTTT.

The V call is TRBV7-6, the J call TRBJ2-3, with D possibly TRBD2 on 9 matching bases. In germline, CDR1 is SGHVS, CDR2 FNYEAQ. The CDR3 is 17 residues long. Trimming removed 6 bases at V and 7 bases at J, with 26 bases between. This CDR3 is CASSSQGAGGPRNTQYF. Written as DNA, the CDR3 is TGTGCCAGCAGTTCTCAGGGGGCGGGGGGGCCAAGAAATACGCAGTATTTT.

V gene TRBV4-1 combines with J gene TRBJ1-2, with 10 bases that match TRBD1. The CDR3 runs to 15 residues. Trimming took 0 bases from V and 7 from J; bases not matched to a gene: 5. Germline V gene sequence: CDR1 MGHRA, CDR2 YSYEKL. CDR3 nucleotides: TGCGCCAGCAGCCAAGAAGACAGGGGGCGCGGTGGCTACACCTTC. Its translation is CASSQEDRGRGGYTF.

Only one count was recorded for this clone. The chain recombines TRBV20-1 with TRBJ2-5; D gene unclear. This CDR3 spans 9 amino acids. Germline CDR1 DFQATT, CDR2 SNEGSKA (reference sequence). With 6 bases removed from V and 11 bases from J, the gap between germline ends came to 10 bases. The CDR3 reads CSARKSQYF. CDR3 DNA sequence: TGCAGTGCCAGGAAAAGTCAGTACTTC.

The chain recombines TRBV6-5 with TRBJ2-5, with TRBD1 as a possible D gene (6 bases). The J call is uncertain, as TRBJ2-7 better fits the DNA end. Germline CDR1 MNHEY, CDR2 SVGAGI. CDR3 length equals 14 residues. CDR3 region: CASRPGHYSYEQYF. CDR3 nucleotides: TGTGCCAGCAGGCCGGGACATTACTCCTACGAGCAGTACTTC.

The chain recombines TRBV4-2 with TRBJ2-7, with D perhaps TRBD2 (5 bases). V was cut by 0 bases and J by 3 bases, with 9 bases left in between. The germline V gene encodes CDR1 LGHNA and CDR2 YNFKEQ. This CDR3 comprises 14 residues. CDR3 amino acids: CASSQEIGSYEQYF. The CDR3 region has the DNA TGTGCCAGCAGCCAAGAAATAGGGAGCTACGAGCAGTACTTC.

The rearrangement joins TRBV7-9 to TRBJ1-2, with a weak D call TRBD1 (6 bases). CDR3 length: 12 amino acids. Per germline, CDR1 SEHNR and CDR2 FQNEAQ (reference sequence). V shed 5 bases and J shed 2 bases, with 6 bases lying between them. The CDR3 DNA reads TGTGCCAGCAGCGGACAGAACTATGGCTACACCTTC. This gives the protein CASSGQNYGYTF.

The gene calls are TRBV7-9 and TRBJ2-5; possibly TRBD2 for D (7 bases). This CDR3 comprises 16 residues. V was trimmed by 0 bases and J by 3 bases, leaving 14 bases between them. Germline V gene sequence: CDR1 SEHNR, CDR2 FQNEAQ (reference sequence). The CDR3 DNA reads as TGTGCCAGCAGCTTAGCGGGGCGGGGGCCGAAAGAGACCCAGTACTTC. Protein: CASSLAGRGPKETQYF.

The rearrangement uses TRBV18 and TRBJ1-2; no clear D gene. V shed 3 bases and J shed 3 bases, with 23 bases lying between them. The CDR3 runs 18 residues. The germline V gene has CDR1 KGHSH and CDR2 LQKENI. The chain's CDR3 is CASSPPGELGGRDYGYTF. The CDR3 DNA reads as TGTGCCAGCTCACCGCCAGGAGAGTTGGGAGGACGGGACTATGGCTACACCTTC. The variable domain in full, completed from reference TRBV18 and TRBJ1-2, reads NAGVMQNPRHLVRRRGQEARLRCSPMKGHSHVYWYRQLPEEGLKFMVYLQKENIIDESGMPKERFSAEFPKEGPSILRIQQVVRGDSAAYFCASSPPGELGGRDYGYTFGSGTRLTVV.

The chain uses TRBV15 and TRBJ2-5; TRBD1 agrees at 8 bases. The CDR3 covers 15 residues. CDR1 and CDR2 from the germline V gene are LNHNV and YYDKDF (reference sequence). V lost 1 base to trimming and J lost 2 bases; unmatched junction nucleotides: 3. The CDR3 here is CATSRVGTGQETQYF. CDR3 DNA: TGTGCCACCAGCAGAGTCGGGACAGGTCAAGAGACCCAGTACTTC.

The V gene is TRBV7-2, the J gene TRBJ1-5, with TRBD1 identical over 8 bases. Germline V CDR1 and CDR2: SGHTA, FQGNSA. J was trimmed by 4 bases and V by 5 bases; bases with no gene match: 4. The CDR3 is 14 amino acids. As DNA, the CDR3 is TGTGCCAGCAGCCAGGACAGGGCAAATCAGCCCCAGCATTTT. The encoded protein is CASSQDRANQPQHF.

J is TRBJ2-1 and V is TRBV28, with 11 bases matching TRBD2. Trimming at V came to 9 bases and at J to 5 bases, leaving 9 bases not matched to a gene. Germline CDR1 MDHEN, CDR2 SYDVKM. This CDR3 comprises 15 residues. CDR3 loop: CASGSGGAGDNEQFF. CDR3 nucleotide sequence: TGTGCCAGTGGTAGCGGGGGGGCCGGGGACAATGAGCAGTTCTTC.

J is TRBJ1-2 and V is TRBV6-1, with D perhaps matching TRBD1 (6 bases). The CDR3 length is 12 residues. Germline CDR1 is MNHNS and CDR2 is SASEGT. Trimming pared 4 bases from V and 6 bases from J, leaving 9 bases between. CDR3 sequence (DNA): TGTGCCAGCAGTGCACAGGGTAATGGCTACACCTTC. Its protein product is CASSAQGNGYTF.